Below are 9 T cell receptor beta chains sequenced from a single sample in a study of persistence of HIV-infected CD4 T cells. The antigens for these receptors are not known. This nonspecific control used anti-CD3/anti-CD28 bead stimulation of CD4+ T cells. Sorting selected CD4+ T cells upregulating both CD40 ligand and CD69. This was the immunoSEQ version 4 assay in survey mode. Clones were read by immunoSEQ multiplex PCR, and TCRdb kept only the in-frame ones, dropping some. The table includes over 35,000 clones, roughly nine tenths detected once. The source material was CD4+ T cells sorted from PBMCs after approximately 19-hour stimulation, sampled from a patient who received antiretroviral therapy. These receptors originate from an adult man with HIV who was CMV-seropositive.

This clone is a singleton in its sample. The V gene is TRBV5-5, the J gene TRBJ1-2; TRBD1 aligns across 7 bases. Germline V CDR1 and CDR2: SGHKS, YYEKEE (reference sequence). The CDR3 extends over 13 amino acids. J was trimmed by 4 bases and V by 4 bases; bases with no gene match: 4. The CDR3 nucleotides are TGTGCCAGCAGCCGACAGGGTCCCTATGGCTACACCTTC. Translated: CASSRQGPYGYTF.

The gene calls are TRBV28 and TRBJ1-1; a possible D gene is TRBD1 (5 bases). The V end lost 8 bases, the J end lost 5 bases, and 12 bases lay between the germline ends. This CDR3 has 12 residues. The germline CDR1 and CDR2 sequences are MDHEN and SYDVKM. CDR3 in amino acids: CASHSGGTEAFF. The DNA of the CDR3 is TGTGCCAGCCACTCGGGGGGAACTGAAGCTTTCTTT.

This clone came up once. This chain links TRBV3-1 (or the pseudogene TRBV3-2) with TRBJ2-2, with 9 bases fitting TRBD2. The CDR3 is made up of 15 amino acids. Germline V gene sequence: CDR1 LGHDT, CDR2 YNNKEL (reference sequence). The V segment lost 2 bases and the J segment 4 bases; nucleotides outside the gene matches: 2. The CDR3 loop reads CASSQSGGSTGELFF. CDR3 nucleotide sequence: TGTGCCAGCAGCCAAAGCGGGGGGAGCACCGGGGAGCTGTTTTTT.

This chain links TRBV5-1 with TRBJ1-2; D is unclear. Per germline, CDR1 SGHRS and CDR2 YFSETQ. The CDR3 sequence is 12 residues long. The V end lost 4 bases, the J end lost 6 bases, and 10 bases lay between the germline ends. CDR3 nucleotide sequence: TGCGCCAGCAGCCCCGGGTGGAATGGCTACACCTTC. Its translation is CASSPGWNGYTF. Combining the CDR3 with reference TRBV5-1 and TRBJ1-2 gives the whole variable domain KAGVTQTPRYLIKTRGQQVTLSCSPISGHRSVSWYQQTPGQGLQFLFEYFSETQRNKGNFPGRFSGRQFSNSRSEMNVSTLELGDSALYLCASSPGWNGYTFGSGTRLTVV.

J is TRBJ1-1 and V is TRBV6-5; D perhaps matches TRBD1 (6 bases). Germline loops: CDR1 MNHEY, CDR2 SVGAGI. V was cut by 6 bases and J by 5 bases, with 13 bases left in between. The CDR3 has 13 residues. This chain's CDR3 is CASSPSGVTEAFF. CDR3 sequence (DNA): TGTGCCAGCAGCCCGTCAGGGGTAACTGAAGCTTTCTTT.

The V and J genes are TRBV7-8 and TRBJ1-1, with D perhaps matching TRBD1 (6 bases). V lost 3 bases to trimming and J lost 8 bases, with 13 bases between them. CDR1 and CDR2 from the germline V gene are SGHVS and FQNEAQ. This CDR3 is 13 amino acids long. The DNA for the CDR3 is TGTGCCAGCAGCTTCAATCGGGGACAAGAAGCTTTCTTT. It yields the protein CASSFNRGQEAFF. Complete variable domain (other parts from reference TRBV7-8 and TRBJ1-1): GAGVSQSPRYKVAKRGQDVALRCDPISGHVSLFWYQQALGQGPEFLTYFQNEAQLDKSGLPSDRFFAERPEGSVSTLKIQRTQQEDSAVYLCASSFNRGQEAFFGQGTRLTVV.

V gene TRBV18 combines with J gene TRBJ2-3; 7 positions match TRBD2. Germline CDR1 KGHSH, CDR2 LQKENI. The ends lost 6 bases at V and 4 bases at J; junction bases unmatched: 7. CDR3 length equals 14 residues. CDR3 sequence reads: CASSPGGGADTQYF. The DNA of the CDR3 is TGTGCCAGCTCTCCAGGCGGGGGTGCAGATACGCAGTATTTT.

This sequence joins TRBV7-3 and TRBJ2-1; 7 bases agree with TRBD1. There are 15 residues in the CDR3. Trimming took 4 bases from V and 3 from J; bases not matched to a gene: 6. From germline, CDR1 is SGHTA and CDR2 FQGTGA. The DNA for the CDR3 is TGTGCCAGCAGCTCGACAGGGCGTCGCTACAATGAGCAGTTCTTC. Residues: CASSSTGRRYNEQFF.

The DNA of the CDR3 is TGTGCCAGCAGCCGGGGATTCGAGCAGTACTTC. It is translated as CASSRGFEQYF. The rearrangement links TRBV5-6 to TRBJ2-7, with D possibly matching TRBD2 (5 bases). The germline V gene encodes CDR1 SGHDT and CDR2 YYEEEE. This CDR3 is built from 11 residues. The V gene lost 4 bases and the J gene lost 6 bases, with 8 bases spanning the gap.